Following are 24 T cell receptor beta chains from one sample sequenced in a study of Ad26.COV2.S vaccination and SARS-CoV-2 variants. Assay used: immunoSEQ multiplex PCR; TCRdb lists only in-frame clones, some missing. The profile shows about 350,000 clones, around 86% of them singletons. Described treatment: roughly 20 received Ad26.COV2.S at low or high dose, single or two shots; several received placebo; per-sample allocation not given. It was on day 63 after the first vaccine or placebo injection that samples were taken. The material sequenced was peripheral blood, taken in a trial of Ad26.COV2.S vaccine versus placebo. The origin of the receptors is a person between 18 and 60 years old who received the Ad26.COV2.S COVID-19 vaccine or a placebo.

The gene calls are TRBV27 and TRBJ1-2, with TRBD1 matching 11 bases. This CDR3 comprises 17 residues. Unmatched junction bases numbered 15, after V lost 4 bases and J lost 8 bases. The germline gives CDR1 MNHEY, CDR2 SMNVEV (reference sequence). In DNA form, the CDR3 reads TGTGCCAGCAGTTCCCTAAACTTCGGACAGGGGGCGGAGGGCTACACCTTC. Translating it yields CASSSLNFGQGAEGYTF.

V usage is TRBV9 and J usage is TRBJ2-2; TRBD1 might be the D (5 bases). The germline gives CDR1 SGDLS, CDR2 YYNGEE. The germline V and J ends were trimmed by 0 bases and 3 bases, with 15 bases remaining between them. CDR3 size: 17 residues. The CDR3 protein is CASSVATQVWDTGELFF. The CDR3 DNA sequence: TGTGCCAGCAGCGTAGCTACACAGGTTTGGGACACCGGGGAGCTGTTTTTT.

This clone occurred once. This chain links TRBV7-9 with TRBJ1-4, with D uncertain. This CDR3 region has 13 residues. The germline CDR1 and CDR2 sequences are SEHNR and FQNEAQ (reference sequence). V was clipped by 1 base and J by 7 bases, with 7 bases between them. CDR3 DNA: TGTGCCAGCAGCTTAGGGGGTGGTGAAAAACTGTTTTTT. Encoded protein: CASSLGGGEKLFF. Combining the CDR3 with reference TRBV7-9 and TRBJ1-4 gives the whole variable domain DTGVSQNPRHKITKRGQNVTFRCDPISEHNRLYWYRQTLGQGPEFLTYFQNEAQLEKSRLLSDRFSAERPKGSFSTLEIQRTEQGDSAMYLCASSLGGGEKLFFGSGTQLSVL.

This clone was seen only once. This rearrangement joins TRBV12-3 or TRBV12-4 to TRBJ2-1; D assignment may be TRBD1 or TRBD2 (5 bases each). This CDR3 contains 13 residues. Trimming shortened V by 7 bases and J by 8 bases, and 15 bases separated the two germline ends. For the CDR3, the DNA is TGTGCCAGCAACCGGGGCTGGGGACATGAGCAGTTCTTC. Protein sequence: CASNRGWGHEQFF.

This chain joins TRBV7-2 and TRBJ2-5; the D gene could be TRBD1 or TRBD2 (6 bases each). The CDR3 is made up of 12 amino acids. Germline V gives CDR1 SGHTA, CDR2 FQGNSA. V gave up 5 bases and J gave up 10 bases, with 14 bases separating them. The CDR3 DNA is TGTGCCAGCAGCCCGGGGGCCGGGGGCCAGTACTTC. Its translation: CASSPGAGGQYF.

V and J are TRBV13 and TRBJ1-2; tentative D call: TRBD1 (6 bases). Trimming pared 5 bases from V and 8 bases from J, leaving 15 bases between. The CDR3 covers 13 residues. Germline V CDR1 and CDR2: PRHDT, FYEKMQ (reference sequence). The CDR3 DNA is TGTGCCAGCAGCCCCTCGGGGGGGCCAGGCTACACCTTC. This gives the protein CASSPSGGPGYTF.

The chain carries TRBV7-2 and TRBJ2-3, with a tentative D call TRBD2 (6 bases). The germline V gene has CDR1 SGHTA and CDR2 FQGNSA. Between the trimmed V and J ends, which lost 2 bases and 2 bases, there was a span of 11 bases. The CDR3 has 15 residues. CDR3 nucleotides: TGTGCCAGCAGCTTACAAACGGGGGTCACAGATACGCAGTATTTT. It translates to CASSLQTGVTDTQYF.

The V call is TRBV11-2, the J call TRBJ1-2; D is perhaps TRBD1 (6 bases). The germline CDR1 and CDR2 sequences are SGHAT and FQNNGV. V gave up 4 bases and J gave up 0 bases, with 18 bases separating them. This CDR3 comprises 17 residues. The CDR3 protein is CASSSWDTVLANYGYTF. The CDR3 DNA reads TGTGCCAGCAGCTCCTGGGACACGGTTCTGGCTAACTATGGCTACACCTTC.

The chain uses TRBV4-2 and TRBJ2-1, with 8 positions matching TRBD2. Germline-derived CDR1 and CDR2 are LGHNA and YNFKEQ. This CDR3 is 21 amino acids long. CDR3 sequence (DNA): TGTCCCCCCACCCACGCGGGCCGGGGGGGGGCCGGCCCTGGCTCCTACAATGAGCAGTTCTTC. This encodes CPPTHAGRGGAGPGSYNEQFF.

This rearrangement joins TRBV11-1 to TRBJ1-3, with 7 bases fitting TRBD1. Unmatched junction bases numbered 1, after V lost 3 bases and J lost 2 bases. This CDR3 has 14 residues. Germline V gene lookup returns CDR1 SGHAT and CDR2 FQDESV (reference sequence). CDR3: CASSFGTAGNTIYF. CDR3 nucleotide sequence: TGTGCCAGCAGCTTCGGGACAGCTGGAAACACCATATATTTT.

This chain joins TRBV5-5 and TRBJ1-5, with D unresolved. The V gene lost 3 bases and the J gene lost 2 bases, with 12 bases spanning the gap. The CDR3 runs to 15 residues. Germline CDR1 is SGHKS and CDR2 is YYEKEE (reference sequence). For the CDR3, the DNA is TGTGCCAGCAGCTGGGTGCTACTGGGCAATCAGCCCCAGCATTTT. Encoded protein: CASSWVLLGNQPQHF. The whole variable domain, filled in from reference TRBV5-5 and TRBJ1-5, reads DAGVTQSPTHLIKTRGQQVTLRCSPISGHKSVSWYQQVLGQGPQFIFQYYEKEERGRGNFPDRFSARQFPNYSSELNVNALLLGDSALYLCASSWVLLGNQPQHFGDGTRLSIL.

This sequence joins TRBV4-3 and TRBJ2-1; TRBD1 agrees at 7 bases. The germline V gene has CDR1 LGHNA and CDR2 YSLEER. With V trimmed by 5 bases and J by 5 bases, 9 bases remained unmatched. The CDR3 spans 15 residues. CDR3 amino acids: CASSYGTAFDNEQFF. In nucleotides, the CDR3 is TGCGCCAGCAGCTATGGGACAGCCTTCGACAATGAGCAGTTCTTC.

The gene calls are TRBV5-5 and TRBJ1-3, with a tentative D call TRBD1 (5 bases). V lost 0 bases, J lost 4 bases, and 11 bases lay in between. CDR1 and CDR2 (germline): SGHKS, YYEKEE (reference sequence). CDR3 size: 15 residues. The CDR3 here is CASSLVPGRGNTIYF. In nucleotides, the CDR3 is TGTGCCAGCAGCTTGGTCCCAGGGAGAGGAAACACCATATATTTT.

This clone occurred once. This CDR3 reads CASSLAASSYEQYF. Here the CDR3 DNA reads TGTGCCAGCAGCTTAGCGGCCAGCTCCTACGAGCAGTACTTC. The chain carries TRBV11-1 and TRBJ2-7, with D unclear. Germline assignment: CDR1 SGHAT and CDR2 FQDESV (reference sequence). The V end was cut by 0 bases, the J end by 0 bases, with 6 bases between. This CDR3 is 14 amino acids long.

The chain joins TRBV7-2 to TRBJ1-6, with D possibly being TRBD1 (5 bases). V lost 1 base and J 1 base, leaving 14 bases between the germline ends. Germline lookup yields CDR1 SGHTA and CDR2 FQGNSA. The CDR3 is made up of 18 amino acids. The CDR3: CASSLVAGYRSYNSPLHF. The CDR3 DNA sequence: TGTGCCAGCAGCTTAGTCGCAGGGTATAGGTCCTATAATTCACCCCTCCACTTT.

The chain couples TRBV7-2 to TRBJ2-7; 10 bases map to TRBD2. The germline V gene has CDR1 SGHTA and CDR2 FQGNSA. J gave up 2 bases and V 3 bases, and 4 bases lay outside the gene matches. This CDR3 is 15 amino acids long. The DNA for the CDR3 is TGTGCCAGCAGCTTCAGCGGGGGGGTGACCTACGAGCAGTACTTC. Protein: CASSFSGGVTYEQYF.

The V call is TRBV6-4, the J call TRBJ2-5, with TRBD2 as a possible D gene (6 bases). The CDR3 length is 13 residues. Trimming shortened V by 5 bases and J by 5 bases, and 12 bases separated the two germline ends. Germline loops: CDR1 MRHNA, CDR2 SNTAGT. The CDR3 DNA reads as TGTGCCAGCAGTCAATCGGAGGGGGAGACCCAGTACTTC. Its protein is CASSQSEGETQYF.

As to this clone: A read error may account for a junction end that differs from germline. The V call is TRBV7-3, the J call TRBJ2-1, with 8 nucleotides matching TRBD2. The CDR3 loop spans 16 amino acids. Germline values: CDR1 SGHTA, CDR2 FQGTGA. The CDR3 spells CASSVTGGRWYNEQFF. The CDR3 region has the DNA TGTGCCAGCAGCGTAACGGGGGGGCGCTGGTACAATGAGCAGTTCTTC. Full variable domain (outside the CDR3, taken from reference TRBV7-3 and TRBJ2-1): GAGVSQTPSNKVTEKGKYVELRCDPISGHTALYWYRQSLGQGPEFLIYFQGTGAADDSGLPNDRFFAVRPEGSVSTLKIQRTERGDSAVYLCASSVTGGRWYNEQFFGPGTRLTVL.

CDR3 nucleotide sequence: TGCGCCAGCAGCCAAGATGGTAGGAGGGGCGGCGAAAAACTGTTTTTT. It encodes CASSQDGRRGGEKLFF. The chain joins TRBV4-3 to TRBJ1-4; TRBD1 is a possible D gene (5 bases). V was pared by 0 bases and J by 8 bases, with 16 bases between. Per germline, CDR1 LGHNA and CDR2 YSLEER. The CDR3 spans 16 residues.

The CDR3: CASIQTDSYEQYF. The CDR3 DNA reads TGTGCCAGCATTCAGACAGACTCCTACGAGCAGTACTTC. The V and J genes are TRBV25-1 and TRBJ2-7, with D possibly being TRBD1 (5 bases). The germline V gene encodes CDR1 MGHDK and CDR2 SYGVNS. This CDR3 is 13 amino acids long. Trimming shortened V by 7 bases and J by 0 bases, and 10 bases separated the two germline ends.

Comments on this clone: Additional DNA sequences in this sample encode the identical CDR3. The CDR3 here is CASSPGTDEQYF. CDR3 bases: TGTGCCAGCTCACCTGGGACAGACGAGCAGTACTTC. The J gene is TRBJ2-7, the V gene TRBV18, with 7 bases aligning to TRBD1. V was clipped by 3 bases and J by 5 bases; unmatched bases: 1. This CDR3 spans 12 amino acids. Germline CDR1 is KGHSH and CDR2 is LQKENI.

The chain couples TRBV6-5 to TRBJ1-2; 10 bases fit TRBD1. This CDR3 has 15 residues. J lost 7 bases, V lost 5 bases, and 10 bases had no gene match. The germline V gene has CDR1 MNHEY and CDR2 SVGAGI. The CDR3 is CASSPTTGQGVGYTF. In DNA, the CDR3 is TGTGCCAGCAGTCCCACCACAGGACAGGGGGTTGGCTACACCTTC.

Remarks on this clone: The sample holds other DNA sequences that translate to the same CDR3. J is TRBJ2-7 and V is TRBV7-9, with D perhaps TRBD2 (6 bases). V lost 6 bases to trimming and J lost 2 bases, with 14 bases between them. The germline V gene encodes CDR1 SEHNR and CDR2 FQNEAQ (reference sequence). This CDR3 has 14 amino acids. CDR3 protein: CASSSTGGPYEQYF. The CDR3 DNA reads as TGTGCCAGCAGTTCCACCGGGGGTCCCTACGAGCAGTACTTC.

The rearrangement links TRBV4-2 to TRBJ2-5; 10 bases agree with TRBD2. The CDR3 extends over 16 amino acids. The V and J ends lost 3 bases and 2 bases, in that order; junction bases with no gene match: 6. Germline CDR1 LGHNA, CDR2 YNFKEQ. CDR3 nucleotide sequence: TGTGCCAGCAGCCATTCGCTAGCGGGGGAACAAGAGACCCAGTACTTC. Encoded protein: CASSHSLAGEQETQYF.